This T cell receptor beta chain came from a study of a mutant IDH1 vaccine in newly diagnosed glioma. Study details: It was radiotherapy, temozolomide, or both that patients received previously, with most receiving both.

CDR3 length: 13 residues. CDR1 is SGHVS, CDR2 FNYEAQ, per germline. Germline trimming cut 5 bases from V and 8 bases from J; bases unmatched to any gene: 7. Sequenced by immunoSEQ multiplex PCR; TCRdb stores in-frame clones only, minus some. Of tens of thousands of clones detected, approximately 78% appear once; the ten largest clones hold approximately 9.1%. As to time point: baseline, week 1 (first vaccination visit). Treatment noted: pre-vaccination baseline after standard-of-care therapy. This material consisted of PBMCs, taken from a glioma patient treated with radiotherapy, temozolomide or both. The clonotype comes from a man aged 40-55 years with glioma. Some clones in this sample may be carry-over from other donors' samples. The J gene is TRBJ1-1, the V gene TRBV7-6; 8 nucleotides align to TRBD1. Here the CDR3 DNA reads TGTGCCAGCAGCACGGGGGGGGACAGGGAAGCTTTCTTT. Translated: CASSTGGDREAFF.